This TCR beta chain was captured in a study of blood T cells in healthy people across ages. This clonotype was picked up a small number of times. Through a sample-barcoded 5' primer and a J-beta primer mix, a second PCR was run for about 6 to 12 cycles. Through a template-switch adaptor with 12 random nucleotides, each cDNA molecule received a tag. TCRdb reanalysed the 5' RACE reads using MiXCR and keeps one entry per CDR3 protein. Seen here are 800,000 to 950,000 distinct CDR3 sequences, around 36% observed once, and the top ten hold under 15%. The CDR3 contains 14 residues. Germline lookup yields CDR1 LNHNV and CDR2 YYDKDF (reference sequence). V was cut by 5 bases and J by 4 bases, with 11 bases left in between. The donors, all healthy, were Caucasians living in Russia, aged roughly 6 to 100. Every donor contributed around 10 milliliters of peripheral blood by blood draw.

The chain combines TRBV15 with TRBJ1-4; maybe TRBD1 (5 bases). Sequencing used blood. This receptor was taken from a man aged 18-30 years in good health. CDR3 loop: CATSPGPINEKLFF. The CDR3 nucleotides read TGTGCCACCAGCCCGGGACCGATTAATGAAAAACTGTTTTTT. Full variable domain (remainder filled in from reference TRBV15 and TRBJ1-4): DAMVIQNPRYQVTQFGKPVTLSCSQTLNHNVMYWYQQKSSQAPKLLFHYYDKDFNNEADTPDNFQSRRPNTSFCFLDIRSPGLGDTAMYLCATSPGPINEKLFFGSGTQLSVL.